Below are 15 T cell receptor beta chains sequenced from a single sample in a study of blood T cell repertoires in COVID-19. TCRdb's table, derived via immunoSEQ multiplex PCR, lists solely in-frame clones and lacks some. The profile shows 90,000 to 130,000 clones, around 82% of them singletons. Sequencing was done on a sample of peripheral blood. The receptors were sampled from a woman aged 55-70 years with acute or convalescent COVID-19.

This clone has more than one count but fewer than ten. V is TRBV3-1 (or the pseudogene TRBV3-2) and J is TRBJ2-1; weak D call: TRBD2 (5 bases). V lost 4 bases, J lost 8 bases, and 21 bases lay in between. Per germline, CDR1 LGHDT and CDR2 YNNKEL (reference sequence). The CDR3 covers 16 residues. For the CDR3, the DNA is TGTGCCAGCAGCCCCGAGGGCCTTAGATATGGCCATGAGCAGTTCTTC. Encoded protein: CASSPEGLRYGHEQFF.

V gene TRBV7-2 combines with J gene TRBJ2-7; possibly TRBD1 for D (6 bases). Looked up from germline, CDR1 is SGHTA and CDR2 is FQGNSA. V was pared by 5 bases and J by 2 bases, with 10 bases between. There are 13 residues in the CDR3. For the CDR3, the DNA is TGTGCCAGCAGCCTAGAGGGGGCCTACGAGCAGTACTTC. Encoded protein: CASSLEGAYEQYF.

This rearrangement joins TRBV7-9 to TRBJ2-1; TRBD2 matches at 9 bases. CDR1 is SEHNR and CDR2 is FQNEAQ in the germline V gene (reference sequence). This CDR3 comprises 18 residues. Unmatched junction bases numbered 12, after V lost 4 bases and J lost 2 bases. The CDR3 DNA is TGTGCCAGCAGCTCCCACGCCGGGACTAGCTCCCCCTACAATGAGCAGTTCTTC. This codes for CASSSHAGTSSPYNEQFF.

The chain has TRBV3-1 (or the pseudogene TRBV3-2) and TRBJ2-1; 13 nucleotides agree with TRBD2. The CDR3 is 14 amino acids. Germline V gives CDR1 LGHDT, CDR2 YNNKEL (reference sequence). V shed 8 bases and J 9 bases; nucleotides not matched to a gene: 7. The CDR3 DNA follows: TGTGCCAGCCGGGGACTAGCGGGGTTGGGTGAGCAGTTCTTC. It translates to CASRGLAGLGEQFF.

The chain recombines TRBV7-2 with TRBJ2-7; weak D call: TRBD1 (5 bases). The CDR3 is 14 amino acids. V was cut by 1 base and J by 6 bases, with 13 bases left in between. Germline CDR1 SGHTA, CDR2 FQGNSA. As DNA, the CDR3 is TGTGCCAGCAGCTTAGGCAGGGAAAGGCTCGAGCAGTACTTC. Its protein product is CASSLGRERLEQYF.

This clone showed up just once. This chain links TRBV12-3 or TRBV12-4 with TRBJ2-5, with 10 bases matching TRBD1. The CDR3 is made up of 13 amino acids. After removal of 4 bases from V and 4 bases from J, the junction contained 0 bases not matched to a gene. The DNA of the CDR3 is TGTGCCAGCAGTTGGACAGGGGGAGAGACCCAGTACTTC. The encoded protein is CASSWTGGETQYF.

The CDR3 region is CSVAAGAGNQPQHF. The CDR3 coding sequence is TGCAGCGTTGCCGCAGGGGCAGGCAATCAGCCCCAGCATTTT. The chain is built from TRBV29-1 and TRBJ1-5, with D maybe TRBD1 (6 bases). Germline V gene sequence: CDR1 SQVTM, CDR2 ANQGSEA. The CDR3 has 14 amino acids. V was pared by 4 bases and J by 2 bases, with 12 bases between.

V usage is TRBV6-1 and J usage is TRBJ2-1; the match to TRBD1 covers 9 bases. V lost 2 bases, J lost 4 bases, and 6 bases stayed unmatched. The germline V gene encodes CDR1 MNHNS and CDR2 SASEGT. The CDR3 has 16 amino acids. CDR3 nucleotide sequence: TGTGCCAGCAGTGAACATCGGACAGGGGTATACAATGAGCAGTTCTTC. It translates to CASSEHRTGVYNEQFF.

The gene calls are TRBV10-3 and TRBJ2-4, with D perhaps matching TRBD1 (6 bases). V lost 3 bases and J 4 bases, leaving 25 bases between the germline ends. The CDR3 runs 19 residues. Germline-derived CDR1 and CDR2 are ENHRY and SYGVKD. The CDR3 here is CAISDMETAPGVLKNIQYF. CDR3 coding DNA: TGTGCCATCAGTGATATGGAGACAGCACCAGGGGTCCTAAAAAACATTCAGTACTTC.

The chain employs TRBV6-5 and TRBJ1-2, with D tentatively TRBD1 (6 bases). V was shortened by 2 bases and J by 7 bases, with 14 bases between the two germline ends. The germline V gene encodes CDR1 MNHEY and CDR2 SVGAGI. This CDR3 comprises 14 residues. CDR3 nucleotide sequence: TGTGCCAGCAGTTACCATCAGGGGTCGGGTGGCTACACCTTC. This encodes CASSYHQGSGGYTF.

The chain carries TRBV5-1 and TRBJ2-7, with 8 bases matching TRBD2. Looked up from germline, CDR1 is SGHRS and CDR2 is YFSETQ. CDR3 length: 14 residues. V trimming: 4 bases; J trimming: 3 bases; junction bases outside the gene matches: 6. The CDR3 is CASSPEAGDYEQYF. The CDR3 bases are TGCGCCAGCAGCCCCGAAGCGGGGGACTACGAGCAGTACTTC. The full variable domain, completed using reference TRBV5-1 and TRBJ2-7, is KAGVTQTPRYLIKTRGQQVTLSCSPISGHRSVSWYQQTPGQGLQFLFEYFSETQRNKGNFPGRFSGRQFSNSRSEMNVSTLELGDSALYLCASSPEAGDYEQYFGPGTRLTVT.

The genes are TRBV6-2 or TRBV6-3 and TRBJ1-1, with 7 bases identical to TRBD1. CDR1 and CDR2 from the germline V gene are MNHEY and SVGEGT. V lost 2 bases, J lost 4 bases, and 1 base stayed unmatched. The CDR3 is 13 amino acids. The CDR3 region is CASSYRDSTEAFF. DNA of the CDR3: TGTGCCAGCAGTTACCGGGACAGCACTGAAGCTTTCTTT.

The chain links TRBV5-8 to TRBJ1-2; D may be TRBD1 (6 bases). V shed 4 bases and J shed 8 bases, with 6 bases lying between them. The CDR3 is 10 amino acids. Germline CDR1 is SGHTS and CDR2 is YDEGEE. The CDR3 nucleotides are TGTGCCAGCAGCCAGGGGGGCTACACCTTC. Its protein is CASSQGGYTF.

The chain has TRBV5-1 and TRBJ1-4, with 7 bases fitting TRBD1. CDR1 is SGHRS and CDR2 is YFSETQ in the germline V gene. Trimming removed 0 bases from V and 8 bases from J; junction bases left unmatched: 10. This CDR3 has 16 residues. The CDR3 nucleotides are TGCGCCAGCAGCTTGGGGACAGGTGGTTTGGGAGAAAAACTGTTTTTT. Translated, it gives CASSLGTGGLGEKLFF.

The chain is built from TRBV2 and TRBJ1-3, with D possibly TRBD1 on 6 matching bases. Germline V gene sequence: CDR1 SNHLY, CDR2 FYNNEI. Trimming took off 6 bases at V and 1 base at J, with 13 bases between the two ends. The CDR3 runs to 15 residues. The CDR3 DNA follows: TGTGCCAGCAGCGCCATACAGGGATCTGGAAACACCATATATTTT. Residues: CASSAIQGSGNTIYF. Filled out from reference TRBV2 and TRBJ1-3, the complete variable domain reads EPEVTQTPSHQVTQMGQEVILRCVPISNHLYFYWYRQILGQKVEFLVSFYNNEISEKSEIFDDQFSVERPDGSNFTLKIRSTKLEDSAMYFCASSAIQGSGNTIYFGEGSWLTVV.